This is a list of T cell receptor beta chains from one sample in a study of lymphopenia after photon versus proton radiotherapy. The protocol was immunoSEQ multiplex PCR, while the TCRdb copy is restricted to in-frame clones and leaves out a portion. The table includes over 25,000 clones, over 75% detected once. The source material was peripheral blood, sampled from a patient treated with proton-based radiotherapy. These receptors were taken from a woman in her sixties or seventies with pancreatic cancer. Each CDR3 is given with its conserved first and last residue. The D gene is left open where the match is weak. Only some rows state a clone size, as once, few, many or a class for expanded clones.

CDR3 protein | D gene | clone size | V gene | CDR3 length | J gene
CASSTIQETQYF | NA | once | TRBV7-2 | 12 | TRBJ2-5
CASSLWGQGRNTIYF | TRBD1 | NA | TRBV28 | 15 | TRBJ1-3
CASSLKGGVGNEQFF | NA | NA | TRBV5-1 | 15 | TRBJ2-1
CASGLGGSGGYTF | NA | NA | TRBV12-5 | 13 | TRBJ1-2
CSVLDGEAFF | NA | NA | TRBV29-1 | 10 | TRBJ1-1
CASSSGGAGAYEQYF | TRBD2 | NA | TRBV28 | 15 | NA
CASRRDEGEQYF | NA | medium-sized | TRBV12-5 | 12 | TRBJ2-7
CAIKLDMNSYEQYF | NA | NA | TRBV10-3 | 14 | TRBJ2-7
CASSQSVPANTGELFF | NA | NA | TRBV23-1 | 16 | TRBJ2-2
CASRDGRNSGNTIYF | NA | NA | TRBV6-5 | 15 | TRBJ1-3
CSVEDRREAFF | NA | NA | TRBV29-1 | 11 | TRBJ1-1
CASSREVAGVHEQYF | TRBD2 | NA | TRBV7-2 | 15 | TRBJ2-7
CASSQGVGSNQPQHF | TRBD1 | NA | TRBV9 | 15 | TRBJ1-5
CATSRDFVQGGETQYF | TRBD2 | once | TRBV15 | 16 | TRBJ2-5
CASSQDGRISGNTIYF | NA | once | TRBV5-6 | 16 | TRBJ1-3
CASSQQGSGTEAFF | NA | NA | TRBV5-4 | 14 | TRBJ1-1
CASSLRQSTDTQYF | NA | NA | TRBV7-2 | 14 | TRBJ2-3
CASRTGQGAPYGYTF | TRBD1 | once | TRBV19 | 15 | TRBJ1-2
CSVALADAYEQYF | NA | NA | TRBV29-1 | 13 | TRBJ2-7
CASSAFGGELFF | NA | NA | TRBV7-2 | 12 | TRBJ2-2
CASSSRGQAQTPGEQYF | NA | NA | TRBV7-2 | 17 | TRBJ2-7
CASSPKGAGVSYNEQFF | TRBD2 | NA | TRBV18 | 17 | TRBJ2-1
CASSKREVLVNEQFF | TRBD2 | NA | TRBV2 | 15 | TRBJ2-1
CASSQPSSYEQYF | NA | once | TRBV5-1 | 13 | TRBJ2-7
CASSGGLAGDAEQFF | TRBD2 | NA | TRBV6-1 | 15 | TRBJ2-1
CASSLFGDNSPLHF | NA | once | TRBV7-2 | 14 | TRBJ1-6
CASSLRGNTIYF | NA | NA | TRBV5-4 | 12 | TRBJ1-3
CASSVYSTGEWTDTQYF | NA | NA | TRBV28 | 17 | TRBJ2-3
CASSSPTGTYEQYF | NA | NA | TRBV2 | 14 | TRBJ2-7
CASSQIGGLAGGRGYNEQFF | TRBD2 | NA | TRBV2 | 20 | TRBJ2-1
CASSLWVASGRAISYEQYF | TRBD2 | NA | TRBV28 | 19 | TRBJ2-7
CASSLGGQINEKLFF | TRBD1 | NA | TRBV5-4 | 15 | TRBJ1-4
CASRGDRGWANEQFF | TRBD1 | NA | TRBV2 | 15 | TRBJ2-1